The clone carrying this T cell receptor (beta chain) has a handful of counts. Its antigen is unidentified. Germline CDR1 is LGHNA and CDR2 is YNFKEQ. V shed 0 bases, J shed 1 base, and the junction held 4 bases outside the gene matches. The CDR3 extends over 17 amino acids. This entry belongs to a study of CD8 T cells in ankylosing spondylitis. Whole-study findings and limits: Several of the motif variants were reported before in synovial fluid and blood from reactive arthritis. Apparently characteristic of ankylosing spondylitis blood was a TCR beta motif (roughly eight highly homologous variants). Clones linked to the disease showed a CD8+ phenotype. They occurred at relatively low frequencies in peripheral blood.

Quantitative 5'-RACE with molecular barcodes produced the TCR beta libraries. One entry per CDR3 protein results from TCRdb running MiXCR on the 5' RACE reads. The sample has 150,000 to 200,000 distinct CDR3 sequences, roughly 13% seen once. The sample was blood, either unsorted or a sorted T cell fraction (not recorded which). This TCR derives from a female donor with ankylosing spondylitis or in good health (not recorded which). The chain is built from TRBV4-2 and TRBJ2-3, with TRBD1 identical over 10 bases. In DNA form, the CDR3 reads TGTGCCAGCAGCCAAGAAGGACAGGGGGGGGGCACAGATACGCAGTATTTT. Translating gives CASSQEGQGGGTDTQYF.